This entry is about one T cell receptor (beta chain). Its target is not known. This sample is drawn from a study of T cell responses to AZD1222 COVID-19 vaccine. Sequencing used immunoSEQ multiplex PCR; TCRdb keeps in-frame clones, though not all of them. The sample contains about 150,000 clones, about 91% of which appear only once. Findings of the study overall: Seropositive AZD1222 recipients at baseline numbered only five or six. Females made up more of the donors, who were largely white British, and clonal diversity may have come out too low.

Per germline, CDR1 MNHEY and CDR2 SVGAGI. J gave up 5 bases and V 7 bases, and 9 bases lay outside the gene matches. The CDR3 runs 14 residues. This TCR was sampled from an adult who received the AZD1222 COVID-19 vaccine. V and J are TRBV6-5 and TRBJ1-1; TRBD1 matches 8 bases. The sequenced sample was peripheral blood, obtained 28 days after the second AZD1222 dose. Written as DNA, the CDR3 is TGTGCCAGCAACCTACTGACAGGGGAAACTGAAGCTTTCTTT. Protein: CASNLLTGETEAFF.